This T cell receptor (beta chain) was profiled in a study of identical twins. Remarks on this clonotype: What it binds is unknown.

MiXCR, run by TCRdb on the 5' RACE reads, gives a single entry per CDR3 protein. Found here are 450,000 or so distinct CDR3 sequences, 12% to 15% of them singletons; the top ten hold around 0.52%. CDR1 and CDR2 from the germline V gene are SGHRS and YFSETQ. The J segment lost 11 bases and the V segment lost 2 bases, leaving 3 bases of the junction unmatched. CDR3 length: 12 residues. Findings and caveats of the study: Out-of-frame alpha sequences that twins shared showed excess low generation probability.

Separately, the same data were catalogued under a study of yellow fever vaccine responses in identical twins. That study adds: Reportedly, twins showed a vaccine T cell response that looked partly convergent and partly personalized.

The sample comprised CD4+ T cells sorted from blood. The source of this sequence is a young woman in good health. The chain uses TRBV5-1 and TRBJ2-2; 7 bases match TRBD2. For the CDR3, the DNA is TGCGCCAGCAGCTTCACGGGGGGAGAGCTGTTTTTT. Residues: CASSFTGGELFF.